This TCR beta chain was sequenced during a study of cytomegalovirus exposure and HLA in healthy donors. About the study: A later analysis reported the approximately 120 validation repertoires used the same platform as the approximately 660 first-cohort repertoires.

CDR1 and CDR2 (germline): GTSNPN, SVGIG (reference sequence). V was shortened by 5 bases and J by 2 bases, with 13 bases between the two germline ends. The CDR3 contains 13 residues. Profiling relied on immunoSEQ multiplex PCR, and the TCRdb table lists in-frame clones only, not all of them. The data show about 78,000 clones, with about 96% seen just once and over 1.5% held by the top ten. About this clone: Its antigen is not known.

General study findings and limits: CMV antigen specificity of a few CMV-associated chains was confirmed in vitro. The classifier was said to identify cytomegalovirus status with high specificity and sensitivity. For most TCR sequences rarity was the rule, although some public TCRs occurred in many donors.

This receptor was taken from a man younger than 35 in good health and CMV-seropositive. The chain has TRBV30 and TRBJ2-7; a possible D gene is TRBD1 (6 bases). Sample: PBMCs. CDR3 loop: CAWEGVRPYEQYF. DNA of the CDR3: TGTGCCTGGGAGGGGGTCAGACCCTACGAGCAGTACTTC.